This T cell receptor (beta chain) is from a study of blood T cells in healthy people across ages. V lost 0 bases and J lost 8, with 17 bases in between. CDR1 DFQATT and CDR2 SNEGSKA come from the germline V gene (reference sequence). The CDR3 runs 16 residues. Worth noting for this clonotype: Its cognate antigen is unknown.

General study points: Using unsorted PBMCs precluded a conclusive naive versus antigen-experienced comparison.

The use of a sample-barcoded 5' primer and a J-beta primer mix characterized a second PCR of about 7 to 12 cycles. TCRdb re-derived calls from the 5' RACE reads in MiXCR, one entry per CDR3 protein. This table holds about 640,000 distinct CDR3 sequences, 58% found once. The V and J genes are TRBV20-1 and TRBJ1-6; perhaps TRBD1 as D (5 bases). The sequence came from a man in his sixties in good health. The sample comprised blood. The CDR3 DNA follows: TGCAGTGCTAGAGATTCCGGGGCTCAATTTTATTCACCCCTCCACTTT. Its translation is CSARDSGAQFYSPLHF.